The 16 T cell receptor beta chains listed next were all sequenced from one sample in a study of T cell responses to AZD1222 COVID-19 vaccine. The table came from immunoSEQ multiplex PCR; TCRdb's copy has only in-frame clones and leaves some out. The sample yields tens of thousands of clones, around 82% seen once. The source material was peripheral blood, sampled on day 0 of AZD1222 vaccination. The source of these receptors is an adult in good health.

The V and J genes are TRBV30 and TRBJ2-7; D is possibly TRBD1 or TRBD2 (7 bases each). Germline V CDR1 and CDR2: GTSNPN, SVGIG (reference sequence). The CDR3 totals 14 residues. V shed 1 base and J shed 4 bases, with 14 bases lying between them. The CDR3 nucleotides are TGTGCCTGGAGTGGGCCAGGGGGGGCATACGAGCAGTACTTC. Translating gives CAWSGPGGAYEQYF.

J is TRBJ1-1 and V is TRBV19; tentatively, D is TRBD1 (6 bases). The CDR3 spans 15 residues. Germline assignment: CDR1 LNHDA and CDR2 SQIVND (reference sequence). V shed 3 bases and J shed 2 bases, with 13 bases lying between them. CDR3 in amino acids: CASSILRTENTEAFF. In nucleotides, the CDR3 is TGTGCCAGTAGTATCCTACGGACAGAAAACACTGAAGCTTTCTTT.

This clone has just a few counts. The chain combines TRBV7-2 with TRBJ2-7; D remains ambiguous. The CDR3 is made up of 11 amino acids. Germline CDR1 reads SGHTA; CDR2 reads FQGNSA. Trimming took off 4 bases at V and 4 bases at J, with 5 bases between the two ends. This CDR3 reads CASSSLYEQYF. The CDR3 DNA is TGTGCCAGCAGCTCTTTATACGAGCAGTACTTC.

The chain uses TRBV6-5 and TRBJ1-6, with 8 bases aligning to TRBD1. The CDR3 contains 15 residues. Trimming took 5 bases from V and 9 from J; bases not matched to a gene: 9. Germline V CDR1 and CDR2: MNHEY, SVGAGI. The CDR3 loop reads CASSTRTGSISPLHF. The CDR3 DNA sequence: TGTGCCAGCAGTACTAGGACAGGGTCCATTTCACCCCTCCACTTT.

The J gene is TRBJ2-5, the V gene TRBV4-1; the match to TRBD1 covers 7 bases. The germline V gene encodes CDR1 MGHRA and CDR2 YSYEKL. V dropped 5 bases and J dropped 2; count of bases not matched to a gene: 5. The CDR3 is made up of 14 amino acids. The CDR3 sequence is CASSFQGQQETQYF. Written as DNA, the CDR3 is TGCGCCAGCAGCTTTCAGGGACAGCAAGAGACCCAGTACTTC.

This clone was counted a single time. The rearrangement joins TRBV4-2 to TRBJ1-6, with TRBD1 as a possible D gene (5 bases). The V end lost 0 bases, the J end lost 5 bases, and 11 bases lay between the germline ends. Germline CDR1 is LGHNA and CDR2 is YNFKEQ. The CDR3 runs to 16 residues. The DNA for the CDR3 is TGTGCCAGCAGCCAAGATATATCCAGGGATAATTCACCCCTCCACTTT. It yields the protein CASSQDISRDNSPLHF.

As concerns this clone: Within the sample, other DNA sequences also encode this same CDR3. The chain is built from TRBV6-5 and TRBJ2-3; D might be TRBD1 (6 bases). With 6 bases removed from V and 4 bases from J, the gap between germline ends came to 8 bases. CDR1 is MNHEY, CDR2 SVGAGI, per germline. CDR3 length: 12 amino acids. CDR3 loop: CASRGAPDTQYF. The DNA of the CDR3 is TGTGCCAGCAGGGGGGCTCCAGATACGCAGTATTTT.

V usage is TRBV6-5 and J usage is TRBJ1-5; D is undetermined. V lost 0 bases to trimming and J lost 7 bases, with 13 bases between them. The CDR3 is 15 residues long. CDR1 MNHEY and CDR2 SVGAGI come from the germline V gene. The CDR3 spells CASSYSGGSKQPQHF. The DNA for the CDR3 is TGTGCCAGCAGTTACTCAGGAGGGTCCAAGCAGCCCCAGCATTTT.

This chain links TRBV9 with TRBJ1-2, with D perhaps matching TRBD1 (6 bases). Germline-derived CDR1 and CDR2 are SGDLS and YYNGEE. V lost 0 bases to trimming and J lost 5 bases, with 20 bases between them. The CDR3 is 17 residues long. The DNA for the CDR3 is TGTGCCAGCAGCGTAGCTTTGGCAGGGGATATGATATATGGCTACACCTTC. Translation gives CASSVALAGDMIYGYTF.

CDR3 region: CASSTGTGGNYGYTF. Written as DNA, the CDR3 is TGTGCCAGCAGTACAGGGACAGGGGGAAACTATGGCTACACCTTC. The rearrangement uses TRBV6-6 and TRBJ1-2; TRBD1 aligns across 11 bases. The germline V gene has CDR1 MNHNY and CDR2 SVGAGI (reference sequence). The CDR3 length is 15 residues. V gave up 5 bases and J gave up 2 bases; unmatched junction bases: 4.

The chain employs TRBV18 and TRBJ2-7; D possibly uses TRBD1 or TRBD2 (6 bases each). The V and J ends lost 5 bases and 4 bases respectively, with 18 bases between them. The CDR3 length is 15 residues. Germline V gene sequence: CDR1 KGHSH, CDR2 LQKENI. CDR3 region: CASSNPGLGAYEQYF. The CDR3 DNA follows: TGTGCCAGCTCAAATCCGGGACTGGGGGCATACGAGCAGTACTTC.

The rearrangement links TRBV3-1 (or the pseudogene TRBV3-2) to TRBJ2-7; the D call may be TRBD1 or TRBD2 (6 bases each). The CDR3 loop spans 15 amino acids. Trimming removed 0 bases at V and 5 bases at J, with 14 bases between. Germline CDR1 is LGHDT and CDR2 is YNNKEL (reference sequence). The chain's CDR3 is CASSQERTGAHEQYF. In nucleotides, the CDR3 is TGTGCCAGCAGCCAAGAAAGGACGGGGGCCCACGAGCAGTACTTC.

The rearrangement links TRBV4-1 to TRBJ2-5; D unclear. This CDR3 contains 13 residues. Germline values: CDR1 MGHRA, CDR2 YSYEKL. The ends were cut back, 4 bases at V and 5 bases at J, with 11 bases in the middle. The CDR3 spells CASSRIPHETQYF. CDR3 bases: TGCGCCAGCAGCCGCATACCTCACGAGACCCAGTACTTC.

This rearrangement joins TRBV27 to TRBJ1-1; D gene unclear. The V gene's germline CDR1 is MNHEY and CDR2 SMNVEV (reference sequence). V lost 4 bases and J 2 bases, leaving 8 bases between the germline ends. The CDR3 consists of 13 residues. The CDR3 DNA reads TGTGCCAGCAGTTGGGCGAGCAACACTGAAGCTTTCTTT. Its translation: CASSWASNTEAFF.

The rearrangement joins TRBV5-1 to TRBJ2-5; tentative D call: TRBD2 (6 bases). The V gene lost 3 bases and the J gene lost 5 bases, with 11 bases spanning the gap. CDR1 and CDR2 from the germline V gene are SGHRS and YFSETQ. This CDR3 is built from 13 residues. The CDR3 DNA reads TGCGCCAGCAGCTCCGGCGGGGTGGAGACCCAGTACTTC. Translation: CASSSGGVETQYF.

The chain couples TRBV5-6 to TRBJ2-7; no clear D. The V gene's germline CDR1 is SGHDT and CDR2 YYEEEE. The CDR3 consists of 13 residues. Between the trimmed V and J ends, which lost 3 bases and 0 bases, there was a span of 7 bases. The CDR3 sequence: CASSSLSSYEQYF. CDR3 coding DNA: TGTGCCAGCAGCTCTCTGAGCTCCTACGAGCAGTACTTC.